This T cell receptor beta chain stems from a study of human T cells and chemical hapten exposure. Across the whole study: The use of 2% DPC on approximately 2 cm by approximately 2 cm of upper inner arm skin constituted sensitization. Application of 0.01% DPC to the upper back was done by patch test, with a reading at 6 days.

This clonotype was picked up a small number of times. Time point of the sample: patch test 2, 6 weeks after DPC sensitization. Treatment meaning: therapeutic diphenylcyclopropenone sensitization with weekly scalp DPC. J was trimmed by 12 bases and V by 1 base; bases with no gene match: 3. There are 11 residues in the CDR3. TCRdb passed the RACE reads through MiXCR, listing each CDR3 protein once. The sample consists of 85,000 to 100,000 distinct CDR3 sequences, approximately 11% of them appearing once. The specimen was whole blood, collected in connection with sensitization to the hapten diphenylcyclopropenone (DPC). This receptor was obtained from a man between 35 and 55 years old with alopecia areata. Some clones in this sample may be carry-over from other donors' samples. The V gene is TRBV12-3 or TRBV12-4, the J gene TRBJ2-7, with 7 bases matching TRBD1. Here the CDR3 DNA reads TGTGCCAGCAGTTTAGGGGACAGAGGGTACTTC. Protein product: CASSLGDRGYF.